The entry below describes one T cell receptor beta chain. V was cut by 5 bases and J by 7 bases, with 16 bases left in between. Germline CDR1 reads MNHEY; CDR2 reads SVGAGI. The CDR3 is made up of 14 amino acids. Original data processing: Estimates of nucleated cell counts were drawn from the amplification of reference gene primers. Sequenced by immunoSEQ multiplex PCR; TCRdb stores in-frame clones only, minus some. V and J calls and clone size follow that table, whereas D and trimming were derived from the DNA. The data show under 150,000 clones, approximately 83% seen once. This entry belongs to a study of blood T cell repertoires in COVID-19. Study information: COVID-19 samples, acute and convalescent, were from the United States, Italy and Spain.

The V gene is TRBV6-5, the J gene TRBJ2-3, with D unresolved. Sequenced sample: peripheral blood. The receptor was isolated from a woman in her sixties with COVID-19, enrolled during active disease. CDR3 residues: CASSPNLSPHTQYF. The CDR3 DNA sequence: TGTGCCAGCAGTCCTAACCTCTCTCCTCATACGCAGTATTTT.